This TCR beta chain was obtained from a study of T cells in Graves' hyperthyroidism and ophthalmopathy. Findings and limits, study-wide: Through a model of 13 V-J features, ophthalmopathy was separated from stable hyperthyroidism. Blood samples included most of the expanded thyroid clonotypes exceeding 0.001. The model's output predicted ophthalmopathy at a median of roughly 6.9 months prior to onset.

CDR1 and CDR2 from the germline V gene are LNHDA and SQIVND (reference sequence). The V end was cut by 5 bases, the J end by 8 bases, with 12 bases between. The CDR3 is 13 residues long. Patients with uncontrolled infections, other autoimmune diseases, pregnancy or lactation were excluded. Template material for amplifying TCR beta CDR3 regions consisted of RNA transcripts. With the HTBI primer set, the TCR CDR3 went through a first round of RT-PCR. TCRdb reanalysed the multiplex PCR reads using MiXCR and keeps one entry per CDR3 protein. Here the sample spans 250,000 to 400,000 distinct CDR3 sequences, roughly 15% being singletons. The sample holds many counts of this clonotype. The antigen is unknown.

This sequence joins TRBV19 and TRBJ2-2, with a tentative D call TRBD2 (5 bases). Sequencing input: blood. The sequence was collected from a woman in her thirties or forties with Graves' ophthalmopathy. In DNA form, the CDR3 reads TGTGCCAGTAGTCAACAGACTACGGGGGAGCTGTTTTTT. Translated: CASSQQTTGELFF.